This is a list of T cell receptor beta chains from one sample in a study of blood T cell repertoires in COVID-19. Data came from immunoSEQ multiplex PCR; TCRdb stores just in-frame clones and leaves some out. The sample contains around 320,000 clones, approximately 88% of which appear only once. The sample comprised peripheral blood. These receptors were obtained from a woman between 25 and 40 years old who had recovered from COVID-19. Each CDR3 is given with its conserved first and last residue. The D gene is left open where the match is weak. The listing skips clone size in some rows; elsewhere it reads once, few, many or a size class.

d_gene,v_gene,abundance,j_gene,CDR3nt,CDR3aa
.,TRBV7-2,.,TRBJ1-3,TGTGCCAGCAGCCCAGGACAGAGCTCTGGAAACACCATATATTTT,CASSPGQSSGNTIYF
.,TRBV11-2,.,TRBJ1-2,TGTGCCAGCAGCTTAGGGGGCACTAACTATGGCTACACCTTC,CASSLGGTNYGYTF
TRBD1,TRBV6-6,.,TRBJ1-5,TGTGCCAGCAGCCGGGACAGGGGGCATAATCAGCCCCAGCATTTT,CASSRDRGHNQPQHF
.,TRBV19,.,TRBJ1-1,TGTGCCAGTAGTATAGATCTAGAAGCGGTGAACACTGAAGCTTTCTTT,CASSIDLEAVNTEAFF
.,TRBV9,few,TRBJ2-2,TGTGCCAGCAGCGCTATAGGACTGTCCACCGGGGAGCTGTTTTTT,CASSAIGLSTGELFF
.,TRBV5-1,.,TRBJ1-5,TGCGCCAGCAGCTTGTCGGGGTATCAGCCCCAGCATTTT,CASSLSGYQPQHF
.,TRBV6-5,.,TRBJ2-3,TGTGCCAGCAGTTACTCGCCCAGGACAGATACGCAGTATTTT,CASSYSPRTDTQYF
TRBD2,TRBV5-1,.,TRBJ2-3,TGCGCCAGCAGCTTGGTTAGCGGGGGGAGCAGCACAGATACGCAGTATTTT,CASSLVSGGSSTDTQYF
TRBD2,TRBV7-8,.,TRBJ2-3,TGTGCCAGCAGCTTTGGACTAGCGGGGGGCACAGATACGCAGTATTTT,CASSFGLAGGTDTQYF
.,TRBV9,.,TRBJ2-2,TGTGCCAGCAGCGTCTCAGGGTACCTGAGGACCGGGGAGCTGTTTTTT,CASSVSGYLRTGELFF
TRBD2,TRBV3-1/TRBV3-2,few,TRBJ2-1,TGTGCCAGCAGCCTTTTTAGCGGGGGGTACAATGAGCAGTTCTTC,CASSLFSGGYNEQFF
.,TRBV28,once,TRBJ1-1,TGTGCCAGCAGTTTATACTTCGGGTCGGGGAACACTGAAGCTTTCTTT,CASSLYFGSGNTEAFF
.,TRBV9,.,TRBJ1-3,TGTGCCAGCAGCGGGAGGCAAGTCTCTGGAAACACCATATATTTT,CASSGRQVSGNTIYF
TRBD1,TRBV6-5,.,TRBJ1-4,TGTGCCAGCAGCCGGGACAGAGCAACTAATGAAAAACTGTTTTTT,CASSRDRATNEKLFF
.,TRBV7-8,.,TRBJ1-6,TGTGCCAGCAGCCTGGACAGAAAGGGGCGTAATTCACCCCTCCACTTT,CASSLDRKGRNSPLHF
.,TRBV2,.,TRBJ1-2,TGTGCCAGCAGTGTGGTTTCTTATGGGGCGGATGATGGCTACACCTTC,CASSVVSYGADDGYTF
TRBD1,TRBV10-3,.,TRBJ1-3,TGTGCCATCAGTGAGTCAAGGACAGGGAGCGGAAACACCATATATTTT,CAISESRTGSGNTIYF
TRBD1,TRBV5-6,.,TRBJ1-6,TGTGCCAGCAGCTCAGGGACAGGGTATTCACCCCTCCACTTT,CASSSGTGYSPLHF
.,TRBV2,.,TRBJ2-4,TGTGCCAGCAGTGATCCTAGTCAGGCCAAAAACATTCAGTACTTC,CASSDPSQAKNIQYF
.,TRBV27,.,TRBJ2-2,TGTGCCAGCAGTCCGAACACGAACACCGGGGAGCTGTTTTTT,CASSPNTNTGELFF
.,TRBV7-9,.,TRBJ2-3,TGTGCCAGCAGCTTATGGCAGGAAGGCACAGATACGCAGTATTTT,CASSLWQEGTDTQYF
.,TRBV5-1,.,TRBJ1-1,TGCGCCAGCAGCTTTGGGCACAGAACAAACACTGAAGCTTTCTTT,CASSFGHRTNTEAFF
.,TRBV10-3,.,TRBJ2-2,TGTGCCGCCGGACAAACAGACACCGGGGAGCTGTTTTTT,CAAGQTDTGELFF
.,TRBV20-1,few,TRBJ1-3,TGCAGTGCTAGTAGGGGCGCTTCTGGAAACACCATATATTTT,CSASRGASGNTIYF
.,TRBV7-3,.,TRBJ2-1,TGTGCCAGCAGCTTCTCGGGGGATTCCTACAATGAGCAGTTCTTC,CASSFSGDSYNEQFF
TRBD2,TRBV4-2,.,TRBJ2-1,TGTGCCAGCAGCCAAGAGGGACCTAGCGGGGGGTACAATGAGCAGTTCTTC,CASSQEGPSGGYNEQFF
TRBD1,TRBV4-1,.,TRBJ1-2,TGCGCCAGCAGCCAAGTTAAAACGGGACAGGGGAGTTATGGCTACACCTTC,CASSQVKTGQGSYGYTF
TRBD1,TRBV2,.,TRBJ2-3,TGTGCCAGCAGTTGGACAGGGGGCGACGCAGATACGCAGTATTTT,CASSWTGGDADTQYF
.,TRBV5-4,.,TRBJ2-4,TGTGCCAGCAGCTCGCCGACAGGTACCAAAAACATTCAGTACTTC,CASSSPTGTKNIQYF
TRBD1,TRBV19,.,TRBJ1-5,TGTGCCAGTAGTTCCGGGACAGCATTTCAGCCCCAGCATTTT,CASSSGTAFQPQHF
TRBD1,TRBV3-1/TRBV3-2,.,TRBJ1-2,TGTGCCAGCAGCCCCGGACAGGGCAGTGGCTACACCTTC,CASSPGQGSGYTF
.,TRBV15,once,TRBJ2-7,TGTGCCACCAGCAGGGCCACTAACAGGGCATCCTCCTACGAGCAGTACTTC,CATSRATNRASSYEQYF
TRBD2,TRBV28,once,TRBJ2-7,TGTGCCAGCAGTCTAGCCGGGACTAGCGTCTACGAGCAGTACTTC,CASSLAGTSVYEQYF
TRBD1,TRBV19,.,TRBJ2-7,TGTGCCAGTAGTATCCGGGGACAGGGCTCCTACGAGCAGTACTTC,CASSIRGQGSYEQYF
.,TRBV5-6,.,TRBJ2-1,TGTGCCAGCAGCTACGTCGGGGTCAGCAATGAGCAGTTCTTC,CASSYVGVSNEQFF
.,TRBV14,.,TRBJ1-1,TGTGCCAGCAGCCGGGGGAGGGACGAAGCTTTCTTT,CASSRGRDEAFF
TRBD1,TRBV30,.,TRBJ2-7,TGTGCCTGGACCCCGGGACAGGGGTTTGCGCAGTACTTC,CAWTPGQGFAQYF
TRBD1,TRBV9,few,TRBJ1-6,TGTGCCAGCAGCCCCCGACAGGGTGGTAATTCACCCCTCCACTTT,CASSPRQGGNSPLHF
.,TRBV12-3/TRBV12-4,.,TRBJ1-3,TGTGCCAGCAGTCCCGGGGTCTGGAACACCATATATTTT,CASSPGVWNTIYF
TRBD1,TRBV7-9,.,TRBJ1-2,TGTGCCAGCAGCTTAGCTGACAGGGAGAATGGCTACACCTTC,CASSLADRENGYTF
.,TRBV6-5,.,TRBJ2-1,TGTGCCAGCAATCGCGACAGTAGCAATGAGCAGTTCTTC,CASNRDSSNEQFF
TRBD1,TRBV10-3,.,TRBJ2-5,TGTGCCATCAGGGATGGGGACAGGGGGCTTCAAGAGACCCAGTACTTC,CAIRDGDRGLQETQYF